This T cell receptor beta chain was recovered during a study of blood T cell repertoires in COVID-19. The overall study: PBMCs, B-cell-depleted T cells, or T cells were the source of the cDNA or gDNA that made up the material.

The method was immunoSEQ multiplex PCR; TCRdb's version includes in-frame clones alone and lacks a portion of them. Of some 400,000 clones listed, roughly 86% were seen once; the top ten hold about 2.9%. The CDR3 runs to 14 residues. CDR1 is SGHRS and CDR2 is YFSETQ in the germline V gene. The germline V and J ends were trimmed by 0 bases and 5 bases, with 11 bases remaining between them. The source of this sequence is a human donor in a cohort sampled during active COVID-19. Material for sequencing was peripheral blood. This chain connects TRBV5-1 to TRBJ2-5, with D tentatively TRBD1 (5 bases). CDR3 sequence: CASSLAGRLETQYF. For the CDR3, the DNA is TGCGCCAGCAGCTTGGCAGGGCGGCTGGAGACCCAGTACTTC.